This is a list of T cell receptor beta chains from one sample in a study of T cell responses to AZD1222 COVID-19 vaccine. Generated by immunoSEQ multiplex PCR, the TCRdb table keeps only in-frame clones and is missing some. The repertoire holds roughly 120,000 clones, around 90% seen once, with roughly 3.9% in the top ten. Here the sequenced sample was peripheral blood, taken on day 0 of AZD1222 vaccination. The receptors come from an adult in good health. The CDR3 runs from the conserved cysteine through the conserved F or W. Fields, in order: CDR3 protein, CDR3 DNA, D gene, V gene, clone size, J gene. D genes are given only for firm matches. Size is omitted from some rows. Given values are once, few, many or a class for expanded clones.

CDR3aa: CATSSGTGGNYGYTF; CDR3nt: TGTGCCACCTCATCCGGGACAGGGGGGAACTATGGCTACACCTTC; d_gene: TRBD1; v_gene: TRBV18; abundance: once; j_gene: TRBJ1-2
CDR3aa: CASGGGRQETQYF; CDR3nt: TGTGCCAGCGGAGGGGGTCGTCAAGAGACCCAGTACTTC; d_gene: .; v_gene: TRBV6-5; abundance: .; j_gene: TRBJ2-5
CDR3aa: CASSSQQGAREQYF; CDR3nt: TGTGCCAGCAGCTCCCAACAGGGGGCTCGGGAGCAGTACTTC; d_gene: TRBD1; v_gene: TRBV5-4; abundance: once; j_gene: TRBJ2-7
CDR3aa: CASSVGAGYTEAFF; CDR3nt: TGTGCCAGCAGCGTAGGTGCAGGATACACTGAAGCTTTCTTT; d_gene: .; v_gene: TRBV9; abundance: .; j_gene: TRBJ1-1
CDR3aa: CAWSGDKNTEAFF; CDR3nt: TGTGCCTGGAGCGGGGACAAGAACACTGAAGCTTTCTTT; d_gene: .; v_gene: TRBV30; abundance: .; j_gene: TRBJ1-1
CDR3aa: CASSLMGGPGAAFF; CDR3nt: TGCGCCAGCAGCTTGATGGGGGGGCCCGGAGCGGCTTTCTTT; d_gene: .; v_gene: TRBV5-1; abundance: .; j_gene: TRBJ1-1
CDR3aa: CASSSPGLAGGLEQFF; CDR3nt: TGTGCCAGCAGCTCGCCGGGACTAGCGGGAGGACTTGAGCAGTTCTTC; d_gene: TRBD2; v_gene: TRBV11-2; abundance: many; j_gene: TRBJ2-1
CDR3aa: CATTTDGQVNTEAFF; CDR3nt: TGTGCCACCACTACCGACGGGCAAGTGAACACTGAAGCTTTCTTT; d_gene: .; v_gene: TRBV19; abundance: .; j_gene: TRBJ1-1
CDR3aa: CASTYGASAYEQYF; CDR3nt: TGTGCCAGCACCTACGGGGCCTCCGCCTACGAGCAGTACTTC; d_gene: .; v_gene: TRBV6-5; abundance: once; j_gene: TRBJ2-7
CDR3aa: CASTWRDTEFF; CDR3nt: TGCGCCAGTACCTGGCGGGATACTGAGTTCTTC; d_gene: .; v_gene: TRBV5-1; abundance: .; j_gene: TRBJ2-1
CDR3aa: CASSLTGNTGELFF; CDR3nt: TGTGCCAGCAGTCTGACAGGGAACACCGGGGAGCTGTTTTTT; d_gene: .; v_gene: TRBV6-5; abundance: few; j_gene: TRBJ2-2
CDR3aa: CASRKTGAYGYTF; CDR3nt: TGTGCCAGCAGGAAGACAGGGGCCTATGGCTACACCTTC; d_gene: TRBD1; v_gene: TRBV28; abundance: .; j_gene: TRBJ1-2
CDR3aa: CASSLRQGYEQYF; CDR3nt: TGTGCCAGCAGTTTGCGGCAGGGCTACGAGCAGTACTTC; d_gene: .; v_gene: TRBV12-3/TRBV12-4; abundance: .; j_gene: TRBJ2-7
CDR3aa: CASSPTGVHQPQHF; CDR3nt: TGTGCCAGCAGTCCCACAGGGGTTCATCAGCCCCAGCATTTT; d_gene: TRBD1; v_gene: TRBV6-2/TRBV6-3; abundance: .; j_gene: TRBJ1-5
CDR3aa: CASLAGAGSSYEQYF; CDR3nt: TGCGCCAGCCTCGCGGGGGCGGGAAGCTCCTACGAGCAGTACTTC; d_gene: .; v_gene: TRBV10-2; abundance: .; j_gene: TRBJ2-7
CDR3aa: CASSSRRADSGANVLTF; CDR3nt: TGTGCCAGCAGCTCTCGACGCGCGGACTCTGGGGCCAACGTCCTGACTTTC; d_gene: .; v_gene: TRBV7-3; abundance: .; j_gene: TRBJ2-6
CDR3aa: CASSEADSNQPQHF; CDR3nt: TGCGCCAGCAGTGAGGCAGATAGCAATCAGCCCCAGCATTTT; d_gene: .; v_gene: TRBV10-2; abundance: once; j_gene: TRBJ1-5
CDR3aa: CASSFPRNTGELFF; CDR3nt: TGTGCCAGCAGCTTTCCCAGGAACACCGGGGAGCTGTTTTTT; d_gene: .; v_gene: TRBV13; abundance: .; j_gene: TRBJ2-2
CDR3aa: CASGFLRRDEQFF; CDR3nt: TGTGCCAGCGGTTTCCTGAGACGCGATGAGCAGTTCTTC; d_gene: .; v_gene: TRBV6-2/TRBV6-3; abundance: .; j_gene: TRBJ2-1
CDR3aa: CASSTGGDTEAFF; CDR3nt: TGTGCCAGCAGCACAGGGGGCGACACTGAAGCTTTCTTT; d_gene: TRBD1; v_gene: TRBV7-9; abundance: .; j_gene: TRBJ1-1
CDR3aa: CASSSGDFMTEAFF; CDR3nt: TGTGCCAGCAGTAGCGGGGATTTTATGACCGAAGCTTTCTTT; d_gene: .; v_gene: TRBV28; abundance: .; j_gene: TRBJ1-1
CDR3aa: CASSFPAGRNEQFF; CDR3nt: TGTGCCAGCAGCTTTCCCGCGGGGAGGAATGAGCAGTTCTTC; d_gene: .; v_gene: TRBV28; abundance: .; j_gene: TRBJ2-1
CDR3aa: CASSYARTYSYEQYF; CDR3nt: TGTGCCAGCAGTTACGCTCGGACATACTCCTACGAGCAGTACTTC; d_gene: .; v_gene: TRBV6-6; abundance: .; j_gene: TRBJ2-7
CDR3aa: CSASSGEGADTQYF; CDR3nt: TGCAGTGCTAGTAGCGGGGAGGGCGCAGATACGCAGTATTTT; d_gene: TRBD2; v_gene: TRBV20-1; abundance: .; j_gene: TRBJ2-3
CDR3aa: CASSIDWAGGNQPQHF; CDR3nt: TGTGCCAGTAGTATAGATTGGGCAGGGGGTAATCAGCCCCAGCATTTT; d_gene: TRBD1; v_gene: TRBV19; abundance: once; j_gene: TRBJ1-5
CDR3aa: CASSPRGRVDTGELFF; CDR3nt: TGTGCCAGCAGCCCAAGGGGCAGAGTAGACACCGGGGAGCTGTTTTTT; d_gene: .; v_gene: TRBV11-2; abundance: .; j_gene: TRBJ2-2